Listed below are T cell receptor beta chains from one sample, sequenced in a study of blood T cell repertoires in COVID-19. TCRdb's copy holds only in-frame clones and misses some; the assay was immunoSEQ multiplex PCR. The profile shows about 100,000 clones, just over 70% of them singletons. The sequenced sample consisted of peripheral blood. These receptors originate from a woman between 40 and 50 years old with acute or convalescent COVID-19. The CDR3 runs from the conserved cysteine through the conserved F or W. Fields, in order: D gene, CDR3 length, clone size, J gene, V gene, CDR3 protein, CDR3 DNA. The D gene is left open where the match is weak. Clone size is shown for a subset of rows, as once, few, many or a class of expanded clone.

d_call: TRBD1
cdr3_length: 13
clone_size: -
j_call: TRBJ2-7
v_call: TRBV29-1
cdr3_aa: CSVDGTGRNEQYF
cdr3_nt: TGCAGCGTGGACGGGACAGGGAGGAACGAGCAGTACTTC

d_call: TRBD1
cdr3_length: 15
clone_size: -
j_call: TRBJ1-1
v_call: TRBV3-1/TRBV3-2
cdr3_aa: CASSPWDRRLTEAFF
cdr3_nt: TGTGCCAGCAGCCCCTGGGACAGGCGCCTCACTGAAGCTTTCTTT

d_call: -
cdr3_length: 15
clone_size: once
j_call: TRBJ1-1
v_call: TRBV5-1
cdr3_aa: CASSLGVGGRTEAFF
cdr3_nt: TGCGCCAGCAGCCTCGGGGTGGGGGGGCGTACTGAAGCTTTCTTT

d_call: -
cdr3_length: 15
clone_size: -
j_call: TRBJ2-7
v_call: TRBV6-5
cdr3_aa: CASSPWDTSPNEQYF
cdr3_nt: TGTGCCAGCAGCCCATGGGACACATCTCCTAACGAGCAGTACTTC

d_call: TRBD2
cdr3_length: 15
clone_size: -
j_call: TRBJ2-1
v_call: TRBV4-2
cdr3_aa: CASSLSGGGDNEQFF
cdr3_nt: TGTGCCAGCAGCCTTAGCGGGGGGGGTGATAATGAGCAGTTCTTC

d_call: -
cdr3_length: 10
clone_size: -
j_call: TRBJ2-3
v_call: TRBV2
cdr3_aa: CATGETGVHF
cdr3_nt: TGTGCCACCGGGGAGACGGGGGTGCATTTT

d_call: -
cdr3_length: 14
clone_size: -
j_call: TRBJ2-2
v_call: TRBV27
cdr3_aa: CASRGGDRTGELFF
cdr3_nt: TGTGCCAGCAGGGGCGGGGACCGCACCGGGGAGCTGTTTTTT

d_call: TRBD1
cdr3_length: 16
clone_size: -
j_call: TRBJ2-5
v_call: TRBV28
cdr3_aa: CASSFGQGGNQETQYF
cdr3_nt: TGTGCCAGCAGTTTTGGACAGGGAGGCAACCAAGAGACCCAGTACTTC

d_call: TRBD1
cdr3_length: 14
clone_size: -
j_call: TRBJ1-5
v_call: TRBV5-1
cdr3_aa: CASSSGQGNQPQHF
cdr3_nt: TGCGCCAGCAGCTCGGGACAGGGAAATCAGCCCCAGCATTTT

d_call: -
cdr3_length: 15
clone_size: -
j_call: TRBJ1-2
v_call: TRBV5-6
cdr3_aa: CVSSSSFVGDYGYTF
cdr3_nt: TGTGTCAGCAGCAGTTCCTTCGTCGGAGACTATGGCTACACCTTC

d_call: TRBD1
cdr3_length: 15
clone_size: -
j_call: TRBJ1-6
v_call: TRBV4-1
cdr3_aa: CASSLGQGFRSPLHF
cdr3_nt: TGCGCCAGCAGCCTGGGACAGGGCTTTCGTTCACCCCTCCACTTT

d_call: -
cdr3_length: 11
clone_size: once
j_call: TRBJ2-2
v_call: TRBV28
cdr3_aa: CATVNTGELFF
cdr3_nt: TGTGCCACCGTTAACACCGGGGAGCTGTTTTTT

d_call: -
cdr3_length: 14
clone_size: -
j_call: TRBJ2-5
v_call: TRBV4-1
cdr3_aa: CASSQVGGQETQYF
cdr3_nt: TGCGCCAGCAGCCAAGTAGGGGGCCAAGAGACCCAGTACTTC

d_call: TRBD1
cdr3_length: 17
clone_size: -
j_call: TRBJ2-2
v_call: TRBV5-1
cdr3_aa: CASSPPTDRGYAGELFF
cdr3_nt: TGCGCCAGCAGCCCCCCCACGGACAGGGGTTACGCCGGGGAGCTGTTTTTT

d_call: -
cdr3_length: 13
clone_size: -
j_call: TRBJ2-5
v_call: TRBV2
cdr3_aa: CASRKGVGETQYF
cdr3_nt: TGTGCCAGCAGGAAAGGGGTCGGGGAGACCCAGTACTTC

d_call: TRBD1
cdr3_length: 16
clone_size: once
j_call: TRBJ2-7
v_call: TRBV9
cdr3_aa: CASSVGPGTGGYEQYF
cdr3_nt: TGTGCCAGCAGCGTCGGGCCCGGGACAGGGGGCTACGAGCAGTACTTC

d_call: TRBD2
cdr3_length: 16
clone_size: -
j_call: TRBJ2-3
v_call: TRBV5-5
cdr3_aa: CASSLGLAGSTDTQYF
cdr3_nt: TGTGCCAGCAGCTTGGGACTAGCGGGGAGCACAGATACGCAGTATTTT

d_call: TRBD2
cdr3_length: 15
clone_size: -
j_call: TRBJ2-1
v_call: TRBV18
cdr3_aa: CASSPRTSGANEQFF
cdr3_nt: TGTGCCAGCTCACCCCGCACTAGCGGGGCCAATGAGCAGTTCTTC

d_call: -
cdr3_length: 14
clone_size: once
j_call: TRBJ2-1
v_call: TRBV7-9
cdr3_aa: CASSLGLQYNEQFF
cdr3_nt: TGTGCCAGCAGCTTAGGATTACAGTACAATGAGCAGTTCTTC

d_call: TRBD2
cdr3_length: 13
clone_size: few
j_call: TRBJ2-1
v_call: TRBV2
cdr3_aa: CASSPEGLAWQFF
cdr3_nt: TGTGCCAGCAGTCCCGAGGGACTAGCTTGGCAGTTCTTC

d_call: TRBD1
cdr3_length: 15
clone_size: few
j_call: TRBJ1-6
v_call: TRBV5-5
cdr3_aa: CASSLEGQGISPLHF
cdr3_nt: TGTGCCAGCAGCTTGGAGGGACAGGGGATTTCACCCCTCCACTTT

d_call: TRBD1
cdr3_length: 14
clone_size: -
j_call: TRBJ1-1
v_call: TRBV13
cdr3_aa: CASSRTGLRTEAFF
cdr3_nt: TGTGCCAGCAGCCGGACAGGGTTGAGGACTGAAGCTTTCTTT

d_call: TRBD2
cdr3_length: 16
clone_size: -
j_call: TRBJ2-1
v_call: TRBV18
cdr3_aa: CASSPPGAGGLNEQFF
cdr3_nt: TGTGCCAGCTCACCACCAGGGGCGGGGGGTCTCAATGAGCAGTTCTTC

d_call: TRBD1
cdr3_length: 15
clone_size: -
j_call: TRBJ1-2
v_call: TRBV6-5
cdr3_aa: CASSYFGQGAGGYTF
cdr3_nt: TGTGCCAGCAGTTACTTTGGACAGGGGGCGGGAGGCTACACCTTC

d_call: -
cdr3_length: 13
clone_size: -
j_call: TRBJ2-7
v_call: TRBV28
cdr3_aa: CASRTVASYEQYF
cdr3_nt: TGTGCCAGCCGGACTGTGGCCTCCTACGAGCAGTACTTC

d_call: TRBD2
cdr3_length: 15
clone_size: -
j_call: TRBJ2-7
v_call: TRBV27
cdr3_aa: CASSSIAGGSYEQYF
cdr3_nt: TGTGCCAGCAGTTCAATAGCGGGGGGCTCCTACGAGCAGTACTTC

d_call: -
cdr3_length: 18
clone_size: few
j_call: TRBJ2-1
v_call: TRBV14
cdr3_aa: CASSPSGDWGGSYNEQFF
cdr3_nt: TGTGCCAGCAGCCCCTCAGGGGATTGGGGCGGCTCCTACAATGAGCAGTTCTTC

d_call: -
cdr3_length: 11
clone_size: -
j_call: TRBJ1-2
v_call: TRBV20-1
cdr3_aa: CSATTGNGYTF
cdr3_nt: TGCAGTGCCACCACAGGGAATGGCTACACCTTC

d_call: TRBD1
cdr3_length: 14
clone_size: -
j_call: TRBJ2-2
v_call: TRBV28
cdr3_aa: CASTDRVFTGELFF
cdr3_nt: TGTGCCAGCACCGACAGGGTATTTACCGGGGAGCTGTTTTTT

d_call: -
cdr3_length: 14
clone_size: -
j_call: TRBJ2-5
v_call: TRBV4-1
cdr3_aa: CASSQVSLQETQYF
cdr3_nt: TGCGCCAGCAGCCAAGTCTCCCTCCAAGAGACCCAGTACTTC

d_call: -
cdr3_length: 18
clone_size: -
j_call: TRBJ1-2
v_call: TRBV7-9
cdr3_aa: CASSSTGGPGKVLYGYTF
cdr3_nt: TGTGCCAGCAGCTCGACAGGTGGCCCGGGTAAGGTACTCTATGGCTACACCTTC

d_call: TRBD2
cdr3_length: 13
clone_size: -
j_call: TRBJ2-7
v_call: TRBV19
cdr3_aa: CASAAGGYGEQYF
cdr3_nt: TGTGCCAGTGCGGCCGGGGGGTACGGGGAGCAGTACTTC

d_call: -
cdr3_length: 17
clone_size: few
j_call: TRBJ1-1
v_call: TRBV5-4
cdr3_aa: CASSLSQGTRVNTEAFF
cdr3_nt: TGTGCCAGCAGCCTGTCACAGGGAACACGGGTGAACACTGAAGCTTTCTTT

d_call: TRBD2
cdr3_length: 16
clone_size: -
j_call: TRBJ2-5
v_call: TRBV7-2
cdr3_aa: CASSPGTSPYQETQYF
cdr3_nt: TGTGCCAGCAGCCCAGGGACTAGCCCTTACCAAGAGACCCAGTACTTC

d_call: TRBD2
cdr3_length: 13
clone_size: few
j_call: TRBJ2-3
v_call: TRBV7-2
cdr3_aa: CASSTSSGGAWYF
cdr3_nt: TGTGCCAGCAGCACAAGTAGCGGGGGGGCGTGGTATTTT

d_call: TRBD1
cdr3_length: 13
clone_size: -
j_call: TRBJ2-5
v_call: TRBV7-2
cdr3_aa: CASSPDRVETQYF
cdr3_nt: TGTGCCAGCAGCCCAGACAGGGTGGAGACCCAGTACTTC

d_call: TRBD2
cdr3_length: 16
clone_size: -
j_call: TRBJ2-5
v_call: TRBV11-1
cdr3_aa: CASSPTSGEYQETQYF
cdr3_nt: TGTGCCAGCAGCCCTACTAGCGGGGAATACCAAGAGACCCAGTACTTC

d_call: -
cdr3_length: 14
clone_size: -
j_call: TRBJ1-1
v_call: TRBV6-5
cdr3_aa: CASSYSGQAAEAFF
cdr3_nt: TGTGCCAGCAGTTACTCCGGCCAGGCCGCTGAAGCTTTCTTT

d_call: TRBD2
cdr3_length: 16
clone_size: -
j_call: TRBJ2-3
v_call: TRBV9
cdr3_aa: CASSVRLAGTADTQYF
cdr3_nt: TGTGCCAGCAGCGTCAGACTAGCGGGGACCGCAGATACGCAGTATTTT

d_call: TRBD1
cdr3_length: 15
clone_size: -
j_call: TRBJ1-5
v_call: TRBV18
cdr3_aa: CASSGDRGGGQPQHF
cdr3_nt: TGTGCCAGCTCAGGCGACAGGGGGGGAGGTCAGCCCCAGCATTTT

d_call: -
cdr3_length: 13
clone_size: many
j_call: TRBJ1-1
v_call: TRBV5-4
cdr3_aa: CASSLAGATEAFF
cdr3_nt: TGTGCCAGCAGCTTGGCTGGGGCAACTGAAGCTTTCTTT

d_call: -
cdr3_length: 14
clone_size: -
j_call: TRBJ1-2
v_call: TRBV2
cdr3_aa: CASSRDTFNHGYTF
cdr3_nt: TGTGCCAGCAGTAGGGACACCTTCAACCATGGCTACACCTTC

d_call: TRBD1
cdr3_length: 15
clone_size: many
j_call: TRBJ1-6
v_call: TRBV18
cdr3_aa: CASSSGQGRNSPLHF
cdr3_nt: TGTGCCAGCTCATCCGGACAGGGTCGGAATTCACCCCTCCACTTT

d_call: -
cdr3_length: 14
clone_size: -
j_call: TRBJ2-3
v_call: TRBV5-6
cdr3_aa: CASSWIAGTDTQYF
cdr3_nt: TGTGCCAGCAGCTGGATCGCAGGGACAGATACGCAGTATTTT

d_call: TRBD1
cdr3_length: 19
clone_size: -
j_call: TRBJ1-5
v_call: TRBV6-2/TRBV6-3
cdr3_aa: CASSDSAGGWKFSNQPQHF
cdr3_nt: TGTGCCAGCAGTGATTCCGCAGGGGGTTGGAAGTTTAGCAATCAGCCCCAGCATTTT

d_call: TRBD1
cdr3_length: 14
clone_size: -
j_call: TRBJ1-2
v_call: TRBV5-1
cdr3_aa: CASSTGQVPGGYTF
cdr3_nt: TGCGCCAGCAGCACCGGACAGGTGCCCGGTGGCTACACCTTC

d_call: TRBD1
cdr3_length: 14
clone_size: -
j_call: TRBJ2-3
v_call: TRBV2
cdr3_aa: CADRTGTSTDTQYF
cdr3_nt: TGTGCCGACAGGACAGGGACTAGCACAGATACGCAGTATTTT

d_call: TRBD1
cdr3_length: 15
clone_size: -
j_call: TRBJ1-6
v_call: TRBV6-5
cdr3_aa: CASIPSTGSNSPLHF
cdr3_nt: TGTGCCAGCATTCCATCGACAGGGTCGAATTCACCCCTCCACTTT